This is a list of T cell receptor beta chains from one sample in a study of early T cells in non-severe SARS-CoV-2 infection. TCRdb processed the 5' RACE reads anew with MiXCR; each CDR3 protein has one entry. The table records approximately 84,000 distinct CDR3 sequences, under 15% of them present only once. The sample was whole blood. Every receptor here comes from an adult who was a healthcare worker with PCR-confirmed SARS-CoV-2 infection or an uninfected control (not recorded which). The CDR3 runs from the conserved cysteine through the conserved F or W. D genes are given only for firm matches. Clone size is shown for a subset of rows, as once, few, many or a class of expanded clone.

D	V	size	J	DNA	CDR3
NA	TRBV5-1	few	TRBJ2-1	TGCGCCAGCAGCCGGGTGGTCGGGACCAACAATGAGCAGTTCTTC	CASSRVVGTNNEQFF
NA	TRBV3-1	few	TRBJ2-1	TGTGCCAGCAGCCAACAGGGGCAAAGGGGCTACAATGAGCAGTTCTTC	CASSQQGQRGYNEQFF
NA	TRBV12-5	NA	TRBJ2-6	TGTGCTAGTGGTTTGCTTATGACAGGTACCTCTGGGGCCAACGTCCTGACTTTC	CASGLLMTGTSGANVLTF
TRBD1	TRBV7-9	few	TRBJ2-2	TGTGGTACGGACAGGGGACCATCCACCGGGGAGCTGTTTTTT	CGTDRGPSTGELFF
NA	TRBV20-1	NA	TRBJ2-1	TGCAGTGCTAGAGAGGGGACCATTACCTACAATGAGCAGTTCTTC	CSAREGTITYNEQFF
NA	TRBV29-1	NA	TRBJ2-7	TGCAGCGTTGGGTGGTCGGGCCAGGGCTCAGGAGAGCAGTACTTC	CSVGWSGQGSGEQYF
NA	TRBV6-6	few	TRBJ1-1	TGTGCCAGCAGTTACTCAGCCAGGACGGCGGATGACACTGAAGCTTTCTTT	CASSYSARTADDTEAFF
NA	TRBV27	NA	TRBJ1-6	TGTGCCAGCAGTCTGAACATTCAATTCACCCTCCACTTT	CASSLNIQFTLHF
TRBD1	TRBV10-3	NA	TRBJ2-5	TGTGCCATCAGTGCGACCCAGGGGGTGAAGACCCAGTACTTC	CAISATQGVKTQYF
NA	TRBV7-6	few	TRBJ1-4	TGTGCCAGCAGCTTTTCCAGTGGGGTTAATGAAAAACTGTTTTTT	CASSFSSGVNEKLFF
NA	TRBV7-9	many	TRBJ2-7	TGTGCCAGCAGCCACAGGGCTGGCGAGCAGTACTTC	CASSHRAGEQYF
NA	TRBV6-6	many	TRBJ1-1	TGTGCCAGCACCCAGTTGGGTGGCTCTCATGAAGCTTTCTTT	CASTQLGGSHEAFF
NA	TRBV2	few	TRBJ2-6	TGTGCCAGCAGTGAAATAGGCTCTGGGGCCAACGTCCTGACTTTC	CASSEIGSGANVLTF
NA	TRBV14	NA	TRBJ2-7	TGTGCCAGCAGCCAGTGGACAGCCTCCTACGAGCAGTACTTC	CASSQWTASYEQYF
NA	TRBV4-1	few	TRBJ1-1	TGCGCCAGCGGAGCGAGGGGCACTGAAGCTTTCTTT	CASGARGTEAFF
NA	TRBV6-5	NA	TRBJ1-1	TGTGCCAGCAGCACCGGGATCGGGGCCCGCGAGGTGATGAACACTGAAGCTTTCTTT	CASSTGIGAREVMNTEAFF
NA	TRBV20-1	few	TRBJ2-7	TGCAGTGCTACGTCCCCCGACGAGCAGTACTTC	CSATSPDEQYF
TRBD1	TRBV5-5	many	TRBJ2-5	TGTGCCAGCAGCACCGGGACAGGGACCTACCAAGAGACCCAGTACTTC	CASSTGTGTYQETQYF
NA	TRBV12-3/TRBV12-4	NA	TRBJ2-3	TGTGCCAGCAGGGGTTTTACGCAGTATTTT	CASRGFTQYF
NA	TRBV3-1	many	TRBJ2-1	TGTGCCAGCAGCCGCCTTAGGGGAGGGGGCAATGAGCAGTTCTTC	CASSRLRGGGNEQFF
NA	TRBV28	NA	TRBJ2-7	TGTGCCAGCAGTTCTGGTGCCTACGAGCAGTACTTC	CASSSGAYEQYF
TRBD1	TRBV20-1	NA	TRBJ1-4	TGCAGTGCTAGAGGGGGGACAGGGCGTGAAAAACTGTTTTTT	CSARGGTGREKLFF
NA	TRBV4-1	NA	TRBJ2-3	TGCGCCAGCAGCCATGGGGGGGCCGGAGATACGCAGTATTTT	CASSHGGAGDTQYF
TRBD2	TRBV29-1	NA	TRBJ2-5	TGCACCGGGACTACCCAAGAGACCCAGTACTTC	CTGTTQETQYF
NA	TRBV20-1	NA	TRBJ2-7	TGCAGTGCTAGAGCGGGAGTTGGTTACGAGCAGTACTTC	CSARAGVGYEQYF
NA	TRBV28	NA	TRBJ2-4	TGTGCCAGCAGTCTCCCGGGGGGCTTGGCCAAAAACATTCAGTACTTC	CASSLPGGLAKNIQYF
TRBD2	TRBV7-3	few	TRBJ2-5	TGTGCCAGCAGCCGCAGCGGGGGAGTACAAGAGACCCAGTACTTC	CASSRSGGVQETQYF
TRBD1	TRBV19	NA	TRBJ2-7	TGTGCCAGTAGTACGGGACAGGGGGCGCGAGAGCAGTACTTC	CASSTGQGAREQYF
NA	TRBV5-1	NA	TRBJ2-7	TGCGCCAGCAGCTTGAGTAGCCAGGGCGAGCAGTACTTC	CASSLSSQGEQYF
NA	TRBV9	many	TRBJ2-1	TGTGCCAGCAGCGTAGTCCCAGACTATGAGCAGTTCTTC	CASSVVPDYEQFF
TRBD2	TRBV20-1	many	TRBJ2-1	TGCAGTGCTTCCCCGGGACTAGCGGGGGGGGGTGAGCAGTTCTTC	CSASPGLAGGGEQFF
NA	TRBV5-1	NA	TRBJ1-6	TGCGCCAGCAGCTTAAGCATATCCTATAATTCACCCCTCCACTTT	CASSLSISYNSPLHF
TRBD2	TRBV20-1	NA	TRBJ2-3	TGCAGTGCTAGGATCCCTAGCGGGAGCCCAGATACGCAGTATTTT	CSARIPSGSPDTQYF
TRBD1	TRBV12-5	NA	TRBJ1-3	TGTGCTAGTGGTTTAGGGACAGCCGGAAACACCATATATTTT	CASGLGTAGNTIYF
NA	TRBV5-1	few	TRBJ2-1	TGCGCCAGCAGCTTGTGGGAACGGACTGAGCAGTTCTTC	CASSLWERTEQFF
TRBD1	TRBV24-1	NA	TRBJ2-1	TGTGCCACCAGTGATTCGGGACAGGGGGCTGGAGAGCAGTTCTTC	CATSDSGQGAGEQFF